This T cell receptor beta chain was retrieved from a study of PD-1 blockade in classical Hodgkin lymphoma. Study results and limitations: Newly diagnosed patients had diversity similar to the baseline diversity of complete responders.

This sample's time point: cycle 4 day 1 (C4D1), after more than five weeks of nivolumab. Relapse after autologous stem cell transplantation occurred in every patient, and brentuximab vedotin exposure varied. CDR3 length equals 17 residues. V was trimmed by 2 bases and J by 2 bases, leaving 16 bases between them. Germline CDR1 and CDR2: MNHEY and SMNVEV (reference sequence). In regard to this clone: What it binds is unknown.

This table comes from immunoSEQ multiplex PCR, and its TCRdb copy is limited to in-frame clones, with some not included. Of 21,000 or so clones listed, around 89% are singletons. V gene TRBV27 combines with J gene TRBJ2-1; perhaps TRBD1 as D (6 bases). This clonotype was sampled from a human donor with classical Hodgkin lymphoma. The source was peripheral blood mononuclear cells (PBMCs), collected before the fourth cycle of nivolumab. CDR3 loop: CASSLDRLGTTYNEQFF. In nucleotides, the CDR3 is TGTGCCAGCAGTTTAGATAGGTTGGGGACAACCTACAATGAGCAGTTCTTC.